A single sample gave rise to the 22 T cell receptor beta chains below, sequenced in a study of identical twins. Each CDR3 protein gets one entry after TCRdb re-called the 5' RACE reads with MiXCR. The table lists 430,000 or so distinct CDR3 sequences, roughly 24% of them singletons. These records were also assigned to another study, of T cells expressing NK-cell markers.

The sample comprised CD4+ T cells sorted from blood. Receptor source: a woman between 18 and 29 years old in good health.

The CDR3 sequence is CASSLSGTATYEQYF. CDR3 bases: TGTGCCAGCAGCTTGTCCGGGACAGCAACCTACGAGCAGTACTTC. The chain combines TRBV7-2 with TRBJ2-7; 7 positions match TRBD1. Germline V gene sequence: CDR1 SGHTA, CDR2 FQGNSA. With V trimmed by 3 bases and J by 2 bases, 7 bases remained unmatched. The CDR3 length is 15 residues. Based on the CDR3 plus reference TRBV7-2 and TRBJ2-7, the full variable domain is GAGVSQSPSNKVTEKGKDVELRCDPISGHTALYWYRQSLGQGLEFLIYFQGNSAPDKSGLPSDRFSAERTGGSVSTLTIQRTQQEDSAVYLCASSLSGTATYEQYFGPGTRLTVT.

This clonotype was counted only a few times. In DNA form, the CDR3 reads TGTGCCACCAGTGAGTCCGGGACAGGGGACGGGAACACTGAAGCTTTCTTT. Amino acid sequence: CATSESGTGDGNTEAFF. This chain joins TRBV24-1 and TRBJ1-1; TRBD1 matches at 10 bases. Germline V gene data show CDR1 as KGHDR and CDR2 as SFDVKD. J lost 1 base, V lost 4 bases, and 8 bases had no gene match. The CDR3 extends over 17 amino acids.

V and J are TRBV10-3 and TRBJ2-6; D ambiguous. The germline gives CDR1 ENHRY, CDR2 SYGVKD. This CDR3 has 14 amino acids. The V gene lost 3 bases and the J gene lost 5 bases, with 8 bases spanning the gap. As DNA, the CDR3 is TGTGCCATCAGTGATGTTGGGTGGGCCAACGTCCTGACTTTC. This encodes CAISDVGWANVLTF.

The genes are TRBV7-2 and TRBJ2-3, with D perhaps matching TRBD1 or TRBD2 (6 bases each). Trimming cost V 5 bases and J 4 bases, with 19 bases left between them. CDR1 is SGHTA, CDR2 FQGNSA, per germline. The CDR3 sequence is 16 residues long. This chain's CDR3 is CASSTRGGSGADTQYF. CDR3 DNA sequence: TGTGCCAGCAGCACCCGAGGGGGGTCGGGGGCAGATACGCAGTATTTT.

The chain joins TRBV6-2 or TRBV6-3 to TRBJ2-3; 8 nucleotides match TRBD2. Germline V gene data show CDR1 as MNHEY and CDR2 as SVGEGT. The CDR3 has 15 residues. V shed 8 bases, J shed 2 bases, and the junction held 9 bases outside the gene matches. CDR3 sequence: CASARARGVTDTQYF. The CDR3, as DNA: TGTGCCAGCGCCCGGGCGCGGGGGGTCACAGATACGCAGTATTTT.

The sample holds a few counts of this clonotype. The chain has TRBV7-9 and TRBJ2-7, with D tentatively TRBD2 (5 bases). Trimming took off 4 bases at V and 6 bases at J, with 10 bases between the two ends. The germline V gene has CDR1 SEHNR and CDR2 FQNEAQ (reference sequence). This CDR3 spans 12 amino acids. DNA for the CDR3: TGTGCCAGCAGCTGGGAGCGGAGCGAGCAGTACTTC. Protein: CASSWERSEQYF.

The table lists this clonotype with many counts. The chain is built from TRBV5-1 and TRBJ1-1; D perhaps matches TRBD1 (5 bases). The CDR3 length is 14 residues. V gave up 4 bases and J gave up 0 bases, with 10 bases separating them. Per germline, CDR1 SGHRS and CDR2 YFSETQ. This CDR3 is CASSPRGVNTEAFF. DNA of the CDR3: TGCGCCAGCAGCCCTCGGGGGGTGAACACTGAAGCTTTCTTT.

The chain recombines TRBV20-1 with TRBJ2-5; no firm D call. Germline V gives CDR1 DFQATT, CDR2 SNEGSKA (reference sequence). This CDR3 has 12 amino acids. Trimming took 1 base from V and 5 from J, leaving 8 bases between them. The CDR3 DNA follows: TGCAGTGCTAGAGTAGGTGGTGAGACCCAGTACTTC. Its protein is CSARVGGETQYF.

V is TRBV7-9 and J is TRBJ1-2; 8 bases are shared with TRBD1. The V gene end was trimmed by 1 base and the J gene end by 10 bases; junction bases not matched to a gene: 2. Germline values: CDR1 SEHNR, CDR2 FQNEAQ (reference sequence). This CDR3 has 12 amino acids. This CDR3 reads CASSLGTGPYTF. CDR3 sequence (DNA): TGTGCCAGCAGCTTAGGGACAGGGCCCTACACCTTC.

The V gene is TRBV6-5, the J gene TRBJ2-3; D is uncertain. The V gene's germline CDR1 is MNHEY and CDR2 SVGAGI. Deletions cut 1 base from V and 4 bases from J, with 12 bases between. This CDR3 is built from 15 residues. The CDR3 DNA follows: TGTGCCAGCAGTTACTTAGTGGTGGCGGCAGATACGCAGTATTTT. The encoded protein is CASSYLVVAADTQYF.

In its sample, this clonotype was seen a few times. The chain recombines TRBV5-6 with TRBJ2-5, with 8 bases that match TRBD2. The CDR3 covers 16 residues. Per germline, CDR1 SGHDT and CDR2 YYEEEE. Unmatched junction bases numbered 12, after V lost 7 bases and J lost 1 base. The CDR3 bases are TGTGCCAGCCGCGGATATGGGCGGGGGGCCCAAGAGACCCAGTACTTC. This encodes CASRGYGRGAQETQYF. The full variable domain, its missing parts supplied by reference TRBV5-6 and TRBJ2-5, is DAGVTQSPTHLIKTRGQQVTLRCSPKSGHDTVSWYQQALGQGPQFIFQYYEEEERQRGNFPDRFSGHQFPNYSSELNVNALLLGDSALYLCASRGYGRGAQETQYFGPGTRLLVL.

The CDR3 DNA sequence: TGTGCCAGCAGCTTAGCCAGTGGCCCTGGAAACACCATATATTTT. It translates to CASSLASGPGNTIYF. This chain connects TRBV7-8 to TRBJ1-3; D is uncertain. The CDR3 is 15 amino acids. V was shortened by 0 bases and J by 2 bases, with 8 bases between the two germline ends. CDR1 is SGHVS and CDR2 is FQNEAQ in the germline V gene.

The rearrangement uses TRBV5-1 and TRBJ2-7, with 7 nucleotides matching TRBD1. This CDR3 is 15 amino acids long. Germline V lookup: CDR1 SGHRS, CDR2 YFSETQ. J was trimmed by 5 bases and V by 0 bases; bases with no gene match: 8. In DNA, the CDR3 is TGCGCCAGCAGCTTGGCCGACAGGGTGGTTCACGAGCAGTACTTC. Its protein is CASSLADRVVHEQYF.

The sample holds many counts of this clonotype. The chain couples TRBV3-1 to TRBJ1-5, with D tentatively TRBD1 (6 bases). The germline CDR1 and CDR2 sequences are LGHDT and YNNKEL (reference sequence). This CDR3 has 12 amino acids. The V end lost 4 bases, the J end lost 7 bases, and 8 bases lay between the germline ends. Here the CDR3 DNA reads TGTGCCAGCAGCCGAACAGGGCAGCCCCAGCATTTT. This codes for CASSRTGQPQHF.

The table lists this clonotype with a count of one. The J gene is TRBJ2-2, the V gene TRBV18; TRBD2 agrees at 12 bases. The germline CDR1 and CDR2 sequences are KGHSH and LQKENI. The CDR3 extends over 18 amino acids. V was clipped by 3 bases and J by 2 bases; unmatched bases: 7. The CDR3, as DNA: TGTGCCAGCTCACCGCGCCTCGGACTAGCGGGAAACACCGGGGAGCTGTTTTTT. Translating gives CASSPRLGLAGNTGELFF.

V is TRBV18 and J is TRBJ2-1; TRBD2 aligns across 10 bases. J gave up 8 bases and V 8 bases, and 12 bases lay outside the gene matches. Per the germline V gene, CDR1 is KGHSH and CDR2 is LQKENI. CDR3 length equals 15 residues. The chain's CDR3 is CASRGLLAGTDEQFF. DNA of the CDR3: TGTGCCAGCCGAGGATTACTAGCGGGAACGGATGAGCAGTTCTTC.

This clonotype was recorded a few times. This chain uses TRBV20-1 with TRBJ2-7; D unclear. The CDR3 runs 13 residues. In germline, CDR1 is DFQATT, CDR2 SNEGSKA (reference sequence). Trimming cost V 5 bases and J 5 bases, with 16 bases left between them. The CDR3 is CSALTTYPHEQYF. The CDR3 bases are TGCAGTGCTCTGACGACCTACCCCCACGAGCAGTACTTC.

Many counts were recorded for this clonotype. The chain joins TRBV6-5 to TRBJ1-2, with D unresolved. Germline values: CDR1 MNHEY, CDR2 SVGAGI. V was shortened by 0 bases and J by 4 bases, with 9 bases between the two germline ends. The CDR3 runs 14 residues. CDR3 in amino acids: CASSYSNSIYGYTF. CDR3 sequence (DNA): TGTGCCAGCAGTTACTCGAATTCCATCTATGGCTACACCTTC.

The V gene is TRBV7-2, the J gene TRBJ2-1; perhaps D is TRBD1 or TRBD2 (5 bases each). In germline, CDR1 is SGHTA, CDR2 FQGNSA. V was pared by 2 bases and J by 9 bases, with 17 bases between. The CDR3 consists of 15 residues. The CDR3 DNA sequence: TGTGCCAGCAGCTTAAAACTAGGGGCTGCAACTGAGCAGTTCTTC. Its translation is CASSLKLGAATEQFF. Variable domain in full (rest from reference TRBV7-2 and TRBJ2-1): GAGVSQSPSNKVTEKGKDVELRCDPISGHTALYWYRQSLGQGLEFLIYFQGNSAPDKSGLPSDRFSAERTGGSVSTLTIQRTQQEDSAVYLCASSLKLGAATEQFFGPGTRLTVL.

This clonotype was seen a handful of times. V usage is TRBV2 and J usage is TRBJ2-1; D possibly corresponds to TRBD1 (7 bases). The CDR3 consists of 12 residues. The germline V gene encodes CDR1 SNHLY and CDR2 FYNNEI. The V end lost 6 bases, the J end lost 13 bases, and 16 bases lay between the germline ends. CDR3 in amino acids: CASRGTDGGQFF. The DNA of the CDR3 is TGTGCCAGCAGGGGGACAGACGGGGGCCAGTTCTTC.

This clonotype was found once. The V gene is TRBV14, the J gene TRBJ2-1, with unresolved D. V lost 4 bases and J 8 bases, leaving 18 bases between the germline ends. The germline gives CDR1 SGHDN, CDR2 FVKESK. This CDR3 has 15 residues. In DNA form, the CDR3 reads TGTGCCAGCAGCCCCCCTGGAGACGGACGAGATGAGCAGTTCTTC. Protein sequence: CASSPPGDGRDEQFF.

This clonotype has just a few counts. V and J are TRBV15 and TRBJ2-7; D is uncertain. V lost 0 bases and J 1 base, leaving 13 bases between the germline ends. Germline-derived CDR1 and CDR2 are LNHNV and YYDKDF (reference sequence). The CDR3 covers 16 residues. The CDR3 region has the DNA TGTGCCACCAGCAGAGAGTCAGGAATGGTTTCCTACGAGCAGTACTTC. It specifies CATSRESGMVSYEQYF.